The text below deals with one TCR beta chain. Its specificity is unknown. An end of the junction does not agree with germline; a read error may underlie this. This specimen belongs to a study of cytomegalovirus exposure and HLA in healthy donors. Broader study findings: Likely technical artifact: a cluster of highly shared sequence variants.

The length of the CDR3 is 14 residues. Germline-derived CDR1 and CDR2 are SSHAT and FNYEAQ (reference sequence). The PCR had 60 Vbeta and 13 Jbeta primers. Assay used: immunoSEQ multiplex PCR; TCRdb lists only in-frame clones, some missing. The sample yields 250,000 or so clones, more than 75% seen once. The receptor's source is a human donor in good health. This rearrangement joins TRBV7-7 to TRBJ2-3; the D is unclear. Sequencing used PBMCs. CDR3 loop: CASSLDRVSDTQYF. In nucleotides, the CDR3 is TGTGCTAGCAGCTTAGATCGAGTTTCAGATACGCAGTATTTT. Together with reference TRBV7-7 and TRBJ2-3, the CDR3 gives the full variable domain: GAGVSQSPRYKVTKRGQDVTLRCDPISSHATLYWYQQALGQGPEFLTYFNYEAQPDKSGLPSDRFSAERPEGSISTLTIQRTEQRDSAMYRCASSLDRVSDTQYFGPGTRLTVL.